This T cell receptor beta chain emerged from a study of blood T cell repertoires in COVID-19. Study context: The cDNA or gDNA used as material had been derived from T cells, B-cell-depleted T cells, or PBMCs.

Assay: immunoSEQ multiplex PCR; the TCRdb copy retains only in-frame clones and omits some. The repertoire consists of over 350,000 clones, with around nine tenths occurring once and the leading ten covering around 4.5%. Germline V gene lookup returns CDR1 SGHAT and CDR2 FQNNGV. Trimming cost V 1 base and J 2 bases; bases outside gene matches: 6. The CDR3 totals 16 residues. The source of this sequence is a woman aged 30 to 39 with acute or convalescent COVID-19. The chain recombines TRBV11-2 with TRBJ2-5, with 8 bases aligning to TRBD1. Material for sequencing was peripheral blood. CDR3 region: CASSLVTGGKQETQYF. In DNA form, the CDR3 reads TGTGCCAGCAGCTTAGTAACAGGGGGTAAACAAGAGACCCAGTACTTC.